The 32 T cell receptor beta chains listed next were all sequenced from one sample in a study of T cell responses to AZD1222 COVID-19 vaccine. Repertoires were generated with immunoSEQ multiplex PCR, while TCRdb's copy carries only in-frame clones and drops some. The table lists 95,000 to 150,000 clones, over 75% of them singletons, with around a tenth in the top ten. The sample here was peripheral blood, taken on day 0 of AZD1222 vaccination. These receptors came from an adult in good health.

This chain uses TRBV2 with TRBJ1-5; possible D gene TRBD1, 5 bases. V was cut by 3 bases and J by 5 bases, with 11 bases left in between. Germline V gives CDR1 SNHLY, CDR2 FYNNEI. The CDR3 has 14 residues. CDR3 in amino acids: CASSEGGRYQPQHF. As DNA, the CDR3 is TGTGCCAGCAGTGAGGGGGGGAGGTATCAGCCCCAGCATTTT.

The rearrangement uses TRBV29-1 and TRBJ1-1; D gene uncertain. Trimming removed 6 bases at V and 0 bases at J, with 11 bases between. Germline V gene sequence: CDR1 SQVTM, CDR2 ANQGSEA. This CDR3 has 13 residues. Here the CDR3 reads CSVGSGMNTEAFF. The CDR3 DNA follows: TGCAGCGTCGGCTCGGGGATGAACACTGAAGCTTTCTTT. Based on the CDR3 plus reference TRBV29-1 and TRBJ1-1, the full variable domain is SAVISQKPSRDICQRGTSLTIQCQVDSQVTMMFWYRQQPGQSLTLIATANQGSEATYESGFVIDKFPISRPNLTFSTLTVSNMSPEDSSIYLCSVGSGMNTEAFFGQGTRLTVV.

For the CDR3, the DNA is TGTGCCAGCAGCCTCAATTGGGCCCTGGGGGCTTTCTTT. Protein product: CASSLNWALGAFF. The chain employs TRBV5-6 and TRBJ1-1; D remains ambiguous. The CDR3 is made up of 13 amino acids. Germline V gene lookup returns CDR1 SGHDT and CDR2 YYEEEE. The V and J ends lost 4 bases and 11 bases respectively, with 18 bases between them.

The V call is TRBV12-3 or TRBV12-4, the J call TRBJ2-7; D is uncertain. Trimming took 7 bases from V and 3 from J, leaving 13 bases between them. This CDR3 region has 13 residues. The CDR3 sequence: CASTSQDYYEQYF. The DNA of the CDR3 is TGTGCCAGCACCTCTCAGGATTACTACGAGCAGTACTTC.

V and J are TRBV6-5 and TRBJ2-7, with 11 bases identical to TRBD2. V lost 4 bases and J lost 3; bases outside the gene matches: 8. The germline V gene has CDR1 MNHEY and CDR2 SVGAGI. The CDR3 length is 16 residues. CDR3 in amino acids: CASSSRYGLAGYEQYF. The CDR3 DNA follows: TGTGCCAGCAGTTCGCGATATGGACTAGCGGGCTACGAGCAGTACTTC.

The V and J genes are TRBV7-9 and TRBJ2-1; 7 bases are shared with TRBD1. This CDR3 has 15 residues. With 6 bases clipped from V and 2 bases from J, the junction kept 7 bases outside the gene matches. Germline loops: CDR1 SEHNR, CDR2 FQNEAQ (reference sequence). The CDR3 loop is CASSQDRNTYNEQFF. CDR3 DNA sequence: TGTGCCAGCAGTCAGGACAGGAACACCTACAATGAGCAGTTCTTC.

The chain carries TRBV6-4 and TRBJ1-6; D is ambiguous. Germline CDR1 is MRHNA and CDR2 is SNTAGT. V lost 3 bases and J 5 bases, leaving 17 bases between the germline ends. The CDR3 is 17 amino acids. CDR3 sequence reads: CASSERAGLDDNSPLHF. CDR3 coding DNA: TGTGCCAGCAGTGAAAGGGCAGGCTTGGATGATAATTCACCCCTCCACTTT.

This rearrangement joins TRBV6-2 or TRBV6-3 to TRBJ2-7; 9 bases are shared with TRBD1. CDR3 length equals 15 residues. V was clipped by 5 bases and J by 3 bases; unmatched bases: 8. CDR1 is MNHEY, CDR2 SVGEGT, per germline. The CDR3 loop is CASSTPGTGFYEQYF. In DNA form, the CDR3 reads TGTGCCAGCAGTACCCCCGGGACAGGGTTCTACGAGCAGTACTTC.

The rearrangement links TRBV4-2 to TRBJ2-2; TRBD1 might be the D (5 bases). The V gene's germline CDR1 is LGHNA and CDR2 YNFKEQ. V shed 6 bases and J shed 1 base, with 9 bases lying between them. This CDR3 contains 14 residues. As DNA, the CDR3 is TGTGCCAGCAGGGACACGGGGAACACCGGGGAGCTGTTTTTT. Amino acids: CASRDTGNTGELFF.

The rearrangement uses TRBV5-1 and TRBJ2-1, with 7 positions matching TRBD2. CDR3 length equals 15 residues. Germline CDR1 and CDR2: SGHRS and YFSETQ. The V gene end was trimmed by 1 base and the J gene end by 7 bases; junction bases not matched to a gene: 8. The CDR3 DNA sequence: TGCGCCAGCAGCTTGAGCCCTCGGGGAGGGAATGAGCAGTTCTTC. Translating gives CASSLSPRGGNEQFF.

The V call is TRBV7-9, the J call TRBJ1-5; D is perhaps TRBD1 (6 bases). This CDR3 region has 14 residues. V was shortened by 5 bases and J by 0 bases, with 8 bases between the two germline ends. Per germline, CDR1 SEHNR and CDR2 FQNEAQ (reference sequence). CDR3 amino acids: CASSVGGSNQPQHF. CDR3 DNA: TGTGCCAGCAGCGTAGGGGGTAGCAATCAGCCCCAGCATTTT.

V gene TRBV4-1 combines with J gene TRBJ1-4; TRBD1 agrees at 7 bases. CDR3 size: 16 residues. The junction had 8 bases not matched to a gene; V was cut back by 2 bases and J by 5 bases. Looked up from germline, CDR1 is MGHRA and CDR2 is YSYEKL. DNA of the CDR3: TGCGCCAGCAGCCAACCGAGACAGGGCCGCAATGAAAAACTGTTTTTT. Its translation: CASSQPRQGRNEKLFF.

The CDR3 region is CSVEFYGLAGGVDTQYF. The CDR3 DNA reads TGCAGCGTTGAATTCTACGGACTAGCGGGAGGGGTAGATACGCAGTATTTT. The chain employs TRBV29-1 and TRBJ2-3; 15 bases fit TRBD2. There are 17 residues in the CDR3. The V segment lost 2 bases and the J segment 5 bases; nucleotides outside the gene matches: 8. Germline CDR1 and CDR2: SQVTM and ANQGSEA.

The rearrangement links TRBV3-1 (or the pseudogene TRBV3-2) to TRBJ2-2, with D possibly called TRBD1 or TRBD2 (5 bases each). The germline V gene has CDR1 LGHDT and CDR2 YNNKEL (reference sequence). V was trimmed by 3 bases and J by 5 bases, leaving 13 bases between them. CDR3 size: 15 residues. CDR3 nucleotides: TGTGCCAGCAGCCATGGGGGAGAAGGAACCGGGGAGCTGTTTTTT. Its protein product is CASSHGGEGTGELFF.

The CDR3 spells CASRPHRREAVLFF. The CDR3 region has the DNA TGCGCCAGCAGACCCCATCGCCGGGAGGCGGTGCTGTTTTTT. V is TRBV23-1 and J is TRBJ2-2; 7 bases agree with TRBD2. TRBV23-1 is an ORF, with its function uncertain. The J segment lost 13 bases and the V segment lost 6 bases, leaving 14 bases of the junction unmatched. The CDR3 runs 14 residues.

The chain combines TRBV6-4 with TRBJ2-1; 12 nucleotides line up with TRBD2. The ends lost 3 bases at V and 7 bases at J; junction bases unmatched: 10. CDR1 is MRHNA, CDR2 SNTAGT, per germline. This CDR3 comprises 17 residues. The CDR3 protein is CASSELAGGPPGNEQFF. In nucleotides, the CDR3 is TGTGCCAGCAGTGAGCTAGCGGGGGGGCCACCGGGGAATGAGCAGTTCTTC.

CDR3 nucleotides: TGCGCCAGCAGCCAAGTGTTCAGCAAAGGGATCTATGGCTACACCTTC. Residues: CASSQVFSKGIYGYTF. The gene calls are TRBV4-1 and TRBJ1-2; no reliable D call. This CDR3 has 16 residues. Trimming left V 1 base short and J 4 bases short, with 16 bases between. Germline V gene sequence: CDR1 MGHRA, CDR2 YSYEKL.

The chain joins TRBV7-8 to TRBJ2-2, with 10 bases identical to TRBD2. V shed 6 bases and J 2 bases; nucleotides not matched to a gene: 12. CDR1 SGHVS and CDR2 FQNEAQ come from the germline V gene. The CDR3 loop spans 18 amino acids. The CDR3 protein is CASSRRASGSPNTGELFF. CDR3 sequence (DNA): TGTGCCAGCAGTCGGCGGGCTAGCGGGAGTCCTAACACCGGGGAGCTGTTTTTT.

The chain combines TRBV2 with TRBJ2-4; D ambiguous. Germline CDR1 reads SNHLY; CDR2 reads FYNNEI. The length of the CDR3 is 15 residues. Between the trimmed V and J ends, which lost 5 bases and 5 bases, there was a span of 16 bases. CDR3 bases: TGTGCCAGCAGTCGAACTGCGTTGTGGGAAAACATTCAGTACTTC. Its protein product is CASSRTALWENIQYF. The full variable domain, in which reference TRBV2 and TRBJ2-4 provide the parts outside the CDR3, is EPEVTQTPSHQVTQMGQEVILRCVPISNHLYFYWYRQILGQKVEFLVSFYNNEISEKSEIFDDQFSVERPDGSNFTLKIRSTKLEDSAMYFCASSRTALWENIQYFGAGTRLSVL.

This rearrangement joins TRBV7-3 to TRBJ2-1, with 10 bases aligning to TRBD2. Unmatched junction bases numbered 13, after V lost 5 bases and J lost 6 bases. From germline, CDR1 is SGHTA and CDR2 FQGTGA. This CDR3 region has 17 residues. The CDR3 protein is CASSRHSISGGANEQFF. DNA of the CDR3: TGTGCCAGCAGCCGCCACAGTATAAGCGGGGGGGCCAATGAGCAGTTCTTC.

This CDR3 is CASSQGLAGSYEQYF. In DNA form, the CDR3 reads TGCGCCAGCAGCCAAGGACTAGCGGGCTCCTACGAGCAGTACTTC. This chain joins TRBV4-3 and TRBJ2-7; 10 positions agree with TRBD2. The CDR3 is 15 amino acids. Germline V gene data show CDR1 as LGHNA and CDR2 as YSLEER. V dropped 1 base and J dropped 0; count of bases not matched to a gene: 0.

CDR3 amino acids: CASSPDRVENTIYF. Here the CDR3 DNA reads TGTGCCAGCAGTCCGGACAGGGTGGAAAACACCATATATTTT. The chain uses TRBV6-4 and TRBJ1-3; 8 bases map to TRBD1. V gave up 5 bases and J gave up 6 bases; unmatched junction bases: 6. Germline assignment: CDR1 MRHNA and CDR2 SNTAGT. CDR3 length: 14 residues.

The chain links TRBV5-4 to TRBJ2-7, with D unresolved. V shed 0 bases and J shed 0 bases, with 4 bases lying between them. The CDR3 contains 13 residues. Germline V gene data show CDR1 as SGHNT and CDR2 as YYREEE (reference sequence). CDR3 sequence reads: CASSLGSSYEQYF. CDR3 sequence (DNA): TGTGCCAGCAGCTTGGGCAGCTCCTACGAGCAGTACTTC.

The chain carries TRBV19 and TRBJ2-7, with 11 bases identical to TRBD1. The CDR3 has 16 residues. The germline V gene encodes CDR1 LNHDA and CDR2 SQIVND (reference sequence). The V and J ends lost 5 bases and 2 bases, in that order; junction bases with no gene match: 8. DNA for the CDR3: TGTGCCAGTAGTTTACGCCCGGGACAGGGGGCCTACGAGCAGTACTTC. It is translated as CASSLRPGQGAYEQYF.

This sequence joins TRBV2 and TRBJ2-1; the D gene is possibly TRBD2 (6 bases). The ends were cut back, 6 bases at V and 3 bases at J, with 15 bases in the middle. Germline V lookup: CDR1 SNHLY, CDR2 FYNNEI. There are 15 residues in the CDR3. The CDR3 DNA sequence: TGTGCCAGCAGACTAGCCCCAGGTGGCTACAATGAGCAGTTCTTC. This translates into CASRLAPGGYNEQFF.

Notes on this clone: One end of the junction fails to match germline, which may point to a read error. The CDR3 DNA sequence: TGCGCCAGCAGGTTGGGGAGGGAGCAGTACTTC. This gives the protein CASRLGREQYF. The chain combines TRBV5-1 with TRBJ2-7, with D perhaps matching TRBD2 (6 bases). CDR3 length: 11 amino acids. Looked up from germline, CDR1 is SGHRS and CDR2 is YFSETQ.

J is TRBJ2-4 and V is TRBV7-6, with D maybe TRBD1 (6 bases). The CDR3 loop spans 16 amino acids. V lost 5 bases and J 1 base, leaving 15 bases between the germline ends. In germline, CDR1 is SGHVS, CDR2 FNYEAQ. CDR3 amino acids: CASSPTGRVAKNIQYF. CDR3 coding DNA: TGTGCCAGCAGCCCTACAGGGCGGGTGGCCAAAAACATTCAGTACTTC.

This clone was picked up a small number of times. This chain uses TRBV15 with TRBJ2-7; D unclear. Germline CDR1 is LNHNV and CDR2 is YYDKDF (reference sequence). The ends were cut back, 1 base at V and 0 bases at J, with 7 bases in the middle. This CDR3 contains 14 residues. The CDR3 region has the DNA TGTGCCACCAGCAGAGCTGGGGACTCCTACGAGCAGTACTTC. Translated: CATSRAGDSYEQYF. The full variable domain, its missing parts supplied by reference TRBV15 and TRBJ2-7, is DAMVIQNPRYQVTQFGKPVTLSCSQTLNHNVMYWYQQKSSQAPKLLFHYYDKDFNNEADTPDNFQSRRPNTSFCFLDIRSPGLGDTAMYLCATSRAGDSYEQYFGPGTRLTVT.

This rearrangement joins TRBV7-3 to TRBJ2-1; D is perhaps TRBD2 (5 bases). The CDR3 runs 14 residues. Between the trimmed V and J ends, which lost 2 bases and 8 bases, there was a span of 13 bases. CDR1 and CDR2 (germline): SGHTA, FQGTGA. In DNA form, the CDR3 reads TGTGCCAGCAGCTTACTCGGACTGCCCCATGAGCAGTTCTTC. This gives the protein CASSLLGLPHEQFF. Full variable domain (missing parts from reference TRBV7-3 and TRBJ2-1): GAGVSQTPSNKVTEKGKYVELRCDPISGHTALYWYRQSLGQGPEFLIYFQGTGAADDSGLPNDRFFAVRPEGSVSTLKIQRTERGDSAVYLCASSLLGLPHEQFFGPGTRLTVL.

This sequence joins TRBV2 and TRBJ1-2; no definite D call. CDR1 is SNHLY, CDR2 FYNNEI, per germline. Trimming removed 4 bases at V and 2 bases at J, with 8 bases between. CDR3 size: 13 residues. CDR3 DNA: TGTGCCAGCAGTGTAGAACAGAACTATGGCTACACCTTC. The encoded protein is CASSVEQNYGYTF.

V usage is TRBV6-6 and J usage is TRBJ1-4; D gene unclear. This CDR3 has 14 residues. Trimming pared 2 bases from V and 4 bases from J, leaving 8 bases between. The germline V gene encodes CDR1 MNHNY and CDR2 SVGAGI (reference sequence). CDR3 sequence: CASSYERLNEKLFF. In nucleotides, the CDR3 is TGTGCCAGCAGTTACGAGCGGCTTAATGAAAAACTGTTTTTT.

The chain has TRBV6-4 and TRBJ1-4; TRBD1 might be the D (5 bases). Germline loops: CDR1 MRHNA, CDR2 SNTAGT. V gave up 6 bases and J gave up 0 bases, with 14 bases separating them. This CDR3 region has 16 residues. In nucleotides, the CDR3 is TGTGCCAGCAGCCAAACCTTCAGGGCAACTAATGAAAAACTGTTTTTT. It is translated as CASSQTFRATNEKLFF.